Here is one TCR beta chain with its context. Its antigen has not been determined. Base qualities were left out, and no much larger clone turns up one base away. At diagnosis, peripheral blood, uninvolved tumor-adjacent lung and tumor were collected and were preserved as a mix of fresh-frozen and FFPE material. For TCR repertoire profiling, blood samples were analyzed in the form of peripheral blood mononuclear cells. These data belong to a study of T cells in localized non-small cell lung cancer (dated by TCRdb to 2018 to 2020). Notes on the research overall: T cell repertoires of about 230 early-stage NSCLC patients were analyzed, with tumors being compared against uninvolved tumor-adjacent lungs. Of the NSCLC patients, over 120 were male and approximately 100 were female, and the mean age was approximately 66 years. All 250 or so NSCLC patients in the cohort were treatment-naive and had localized lung tumors that were resected.

Trimmed from V: 6 bases; trimmed from J: 6 bases; junction bases lacking a gene match: 5. Including cysteine and phenylalanine, the CDR3 has 15 amino acids. CDR3 DNA is the only sequence kept; it has 45 bases, read in frame from the first base. As encoded in the germline V gene, CDR1 is MNHEY while CDR2 is SVGAGI. The immunoSEQ Assay was used to sequence TCR beta CDR3 regions from DNA. Concerning the study's data processing: T cell density was computed as TCR beta template counts normalized to usable DNA estimated by amplifying housekeeping genes. Using the preseqR package, richness was estimated by extrapolating to 120,000 templates for tissue samples and 400,000 templates for PBMC samples. Clonality was defined as one minus Pielou's evenness. Differential abundance testing on productive amino-acid clonotypes, with a minimum total count of 5 and an alpha of 0.1, was used to identify tissue-enriched TCRs. The Jaccard Index and the Morisita Overlap Index were used to measure repertoire overlap between compartments. GLIPH grouped TCR beta CDR3s together with public tetramer-defined viral CDR3s, and a viral motif had to include at least three viral sequences and also show V-gene enrichment. TCRdb mirrors the immuneACCESS table, restricted to in-frame sequences. Some clones are absent from its copies; in checked studies, under half trace to an unresolved V gene, and the reason for the others is unknown. The V and J calls and clone size are taken from that table; D and trimming were inferred from the DNA. The sample has nearly 25,000 clones on record, around nine tenths of them singletons. The ten biggest clones cover approximately 2.7% of the sample.

Beyond this particular receptor, the publication reports: A median of roughly 58 of the top 100 tumor clones were detected in paired uninvolved adjacent lung, and around 27 of these tumor clones were also found among the top 100 clones of the paired uninvolved adjacent lung. Uninvolved tumor-adjacent lung showed the highest T cell clonality, higher than tumor, which suggests more focused antigenic responses in the uninvolved tumor-adjacent lung. Higher T cell density in blood was associated with longer overall survival, whereas higher clonality in adjacent lung was associated with shorter survival. Since the design was exploratory, TCR variables were selected using unadjusted p-values with no false-discovery rate correction. Multi-region tumor sequencing was not performed, so intratumor heterogeneity could not be excluded.

Sequenced material: peripheral blood, taken before any cancer treatment. This sequence was found in a woman aged 35-70 years with stage I lung adenocarcinoma. Recombination joined TRBV6-5 with TRBJ2-7, with TRBD2 identical over 16 junction bases. The CDR3 in this case is CASRGGLAGGLEQYF. The DNA sequence reads TGTGCCAGCAGGGGGGGACTAGCGGGAGGGCTCGAGCAGTACTTC.